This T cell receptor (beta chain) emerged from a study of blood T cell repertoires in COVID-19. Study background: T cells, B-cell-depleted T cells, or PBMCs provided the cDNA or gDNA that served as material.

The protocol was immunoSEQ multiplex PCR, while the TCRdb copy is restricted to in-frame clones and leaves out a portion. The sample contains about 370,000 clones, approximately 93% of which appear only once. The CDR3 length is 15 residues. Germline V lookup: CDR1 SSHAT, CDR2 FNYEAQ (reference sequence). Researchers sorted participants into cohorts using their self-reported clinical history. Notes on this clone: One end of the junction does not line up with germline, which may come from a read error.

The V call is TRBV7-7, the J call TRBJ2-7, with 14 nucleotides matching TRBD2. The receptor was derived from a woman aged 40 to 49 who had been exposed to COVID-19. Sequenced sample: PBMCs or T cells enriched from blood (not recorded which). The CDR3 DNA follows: TGTGCTAGCAGCTTCGGGACTAGCGGGAGCTCCGAGCAGTACTTC. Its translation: CASSFGTSGSSEQYF.